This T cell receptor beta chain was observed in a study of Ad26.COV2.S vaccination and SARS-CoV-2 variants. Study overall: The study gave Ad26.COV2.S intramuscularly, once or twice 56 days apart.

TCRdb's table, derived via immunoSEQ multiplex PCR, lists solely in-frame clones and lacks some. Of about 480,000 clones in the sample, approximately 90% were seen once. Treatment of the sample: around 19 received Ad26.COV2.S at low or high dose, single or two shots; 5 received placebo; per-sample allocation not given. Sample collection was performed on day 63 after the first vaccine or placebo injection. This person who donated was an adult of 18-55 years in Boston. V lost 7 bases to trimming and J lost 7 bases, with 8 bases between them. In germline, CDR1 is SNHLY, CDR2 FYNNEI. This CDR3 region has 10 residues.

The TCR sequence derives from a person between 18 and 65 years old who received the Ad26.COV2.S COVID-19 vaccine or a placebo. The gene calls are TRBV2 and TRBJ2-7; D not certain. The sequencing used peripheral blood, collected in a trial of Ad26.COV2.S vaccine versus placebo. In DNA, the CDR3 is TGTGCCAGCACCCAGAGGGAGCAGTACTTC. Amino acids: CASTQREQYF. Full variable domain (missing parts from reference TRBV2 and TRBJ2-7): EPEVTQTPSHQVTQMGQEVILRCVPISNHLYFYWYRQILGQKVEFLVSFYNNEISEKSEIFDDQFSVERPDGSNFTLKIRSTKLEDSAMYFCASTQREQYFGPGTRLTVT.